The entry below gives a single T cell receptor beta chain sequence along with its context. Authors' processing steps: Reference gene primers were amplified, and this amplification served to estimate nucleated cell counts. Libraries were prepared by immunoSEQ multiplex PCR; TCRdb keeps only in-frame clonotypes and omits some of them. The V and J calls and the clone size are those of that table, but D and trimming were determined from the DNA. The sample holds approximately 260,000 clones; 75% to 85% are singletons and the top ten take roughly 12%. The germline CDR1 and CDR2 sequences are LGHDT and YNNKEL (reference sequence). Trimming shortened V by 2 bases and J by 3 bases, and 13 bases separated the two germline ends. This CDR3 contains 15 residues. This sample is part of a study of blood T cell repertoires in COVID-19. About the research overall: Sample material is recorded as cDNA or gDNA derived from T cells, B-cell-depleted T cells, or PBMCs.

Sequenced input: peripheral blood. The sequence came from a woman aged 55-69 years with active or convalescent COVID-19. The J gene is TRBJ1-1, the V gene TRBV3-1 (or the pseudogene TRBV3-2); no definite D call. The CDR3 bases are TGTGCCAGCAGCCAATCCGACAAACCGGACACTGAAGCTTTCTTT. It yields the protein CASSQSDKPDTEAFF.